This TCR beta chain was sequenced for a study of neoadjuvant anti-PD-1 for oral cavity cancer (dated by TCRdb to about 2021). Some background on the complete study: Three to four biweekly doses of nivolumab at 3 mg/kg were mostly administered to patients before curative-intent surgical resection. Patients who did not progress were given a fourth nivolumab dose at about day 43 and had definitive surgical resection on days 50-56. Under RECIST 1.1, patients with complete response, partial response or stable disease were classed as responders, and patients with progression were classed as non-responders. A roughly 34% response rate was observed in the parent correlative cohort, in which over nine patients were included. Here is what the overall study found, with its caveats: Within PBMCs, T cell clonality (Gini index) was significantly higher in non-responders than responders after neoadjuvant nivolumab. Higher pretreatment blood TCRbeta clonality and lower post-treatment tumor TCRbeta clonality were correlated with higher pretreatment blood Treg/Th17 ratios. Only a few patients per response group were included in the TCR analyses, and larger cohorts for validation were called for by the authors.

Deletion took 4 bases off V and 5 bases off J, with a span of 11 bases between the germline ends. Measured from the cysteine to the phenylalanine, the CDR3 is 13 residues long. The kept DNA is CDR3 alone, 39 bases in frame from the first base. The CDR1 and CDR2 encoded by the germline V gene are MNHNS and SASEGT. Worth noting for this clone: Its specific antigen is unknown. Within one base of it there is no much larger clone, and no base qualities were kept.

The time point label, read with the paper, signifies: before neoadjuvant nivolumab. Patients were newly diagnosed with stage II-IVA oral cavity squamous cell carcinoma and had received no prior systemic or radiation treatment. The cohort consisted of patients with HPV-negative, locally advanced oral cavity squamous cell carcinoma. Peripheral blood mononuclear cells were analyzed directly, without maintenance or expansion in culture. Samples came from a longitudinal correlative study of a single-arm phase II trial of neoadjuvant nivolumab in oral cavity squamous cell carcinoma. Subject-matched pre- and post-treatment PBMCs and tumors from three responders and three non-responders underwent genomic DNA-based TCRbeta sequencing. Peripheral blood mononuclear cells were collected before nivolumab treatment and again after treatment, at the time of surgery. The Maxwell RSC DNA from Cells kit was used to extract genomic DNA from PBMCs.

For deep sequencing, PBMC libraries mostly used 450 to 550 ng of input genomic DNA, with six replicates for each sample. Following the manufacturer's instructions, the team built TCRbeta libraries using the immunoSEQ hsTCRbeta kit. An Illumina NovaSeq 6000 S4 flow cell was used to sequence the final libraries, which had first been combined to 3 nM. For the original study's pipeline: The immunoSEQ Analyzer handled quality control and preprocessing of the raw data. The analysis was limited to productive rearrangements, and each clonotype was defined by a unique CDR3 amino acid sequence. Repertoire clonality was estimated as the Gini-Simpson index, which was calculated using the R package tcR. Student's t test was used to compare Gini indices, while Pearson correlation assessed associations with tumor size change. TCRdb mirrors the immuneACCESS table, restricted to in-frame sequences. Some clones are absent from its copies; in checked studies, under half trace to an unresolved V gene, and the reason for the others is unknown. D and trimming were read from the DNA, whereas the V and J calls and clone size are those reported in that table. For this sample the table gives approximately 83,000 clones, of which 84% were detected only once. Jointly, the top ten make up around 3.1% of the sample.

Sequencing was performed on PBMCs, taken before nivolumab (anti-PD-1) treatment. This receptor was taken from a person aged 40-85 years with oral cavity squamous cell carcinoma. The V and J segments used are TRBV6-1 and TRBJ1-1; the best D guess is TRBD1, with 6 bases matching. The sequenced DNA is TGTGCCAGCAGTGGACAGGCTGGGACTGAAGCTTTCTTT. Translated, it reads CASSGQAGTEAFF.